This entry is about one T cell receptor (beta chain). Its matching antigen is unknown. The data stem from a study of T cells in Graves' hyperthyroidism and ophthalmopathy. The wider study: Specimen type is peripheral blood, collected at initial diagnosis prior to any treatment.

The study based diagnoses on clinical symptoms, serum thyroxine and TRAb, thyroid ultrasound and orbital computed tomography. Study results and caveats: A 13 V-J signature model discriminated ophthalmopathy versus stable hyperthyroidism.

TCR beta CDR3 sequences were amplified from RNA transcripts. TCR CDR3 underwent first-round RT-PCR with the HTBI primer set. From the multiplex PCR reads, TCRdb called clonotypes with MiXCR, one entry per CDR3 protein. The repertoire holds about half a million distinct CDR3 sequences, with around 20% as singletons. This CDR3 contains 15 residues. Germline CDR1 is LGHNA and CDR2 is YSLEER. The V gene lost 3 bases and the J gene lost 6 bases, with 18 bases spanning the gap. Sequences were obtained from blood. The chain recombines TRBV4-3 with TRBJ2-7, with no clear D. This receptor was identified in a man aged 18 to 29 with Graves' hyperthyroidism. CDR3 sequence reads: CASSQILGSPSEQYF. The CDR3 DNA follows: TGCGCCAGCAGCCAGATTCTAGGGTCCCCATCCGAGCAGTACTTC.